The 15 T cell receptor beta chains below come from one sample, sequenced in a study of cytomegalovirus exposure and HLA in healthy donors. Use of 60 Vbeta and 13 Jbeta primers characterized the PCR. The table came from immunoSEQ multiplex PCR; TCRdb's copy has only in-frame clones and leaves some out. The sample includes tens of thousands of clones, over 60% seen only once; the top ten take 6.8%. Sequenced: PBMCs. The receptors here all came from a man between 25 and 39 years old in good health and CMV-seropositive.

The V call is TRBV27, the J call TRBJ1-1, with D unresolved. Trimming removed 5 bases at V and 0 bases at J, with 13 bases between. Germline CDR1 MNHEY, CDR2 SMNVEV (reference sequence). The CDR3 is made up of 15 amino acids. The CDR3 here is CASSPNGELNTEAFF. DNA for the CDR3: TGTGCCAGCAGTCCGAACGGGGAGTTGAACACTGAAGCTTTCTTT.

The chain recombines TRBV30 with TRBJ2-3; the D is unclear. This CDR3 has 11 residues. CDR1 and CDR2 (germline): GTSNPN, SVGIG (reference sequence). Trimming left V 2 bases short and J 7 bases short, with 7 bases between. In DNA, the CDR3 is TGTGCCTGGAGTCCCCTAAATACGCAGTATTTT. Protein: CAWSPLNTQYF.

The CDR3 sequence: CASGTSGGAGYEQYF. CDR3 in DNA: TGTGCCTCCGGGACTAGCGGGGGGGCCGGGTACGAGCAGTACTTC. The V gene is TRBV27, the J gene TRBJ2-7, with 16 bases that match TRBD2. The ends lost 11 bases at V and 4 bases at J; junction bases unmatched: 8. Germline CDR1 MNHEY, CDR2 SMNVEV (reference sequence). CDR3 length: 15 amino acids.

The genes are TRBV11-2 and TRBJ2-6; D is unclear. The CDR3 runs to 14 residues. Germline lookup yields CDR1 SGHAT and CDR2 FQNNGV. V was trimmed by 1 base and J by 3 bases, leaving 4 bases between them. CDR3 DNA sequence: TGTGCCAGCAGCTTAGGGCTTGGGGCCAACGTCCTGACTTTC. Translation: CASSLGLGANVLTF.

V is TRBV9 and J is TRBJ1-1; D uncertain. V gave up 4 bases and J gave up 10 bases, with 14 bases separating them. Germline CDR1 is SGDLS and CDR2 is YYNGEE. There are 12 residues in the CDR3. This CDR3 reads CASSPLVGRAFF. The CDR3 DNA follows: TGTGCCAGCAGCCCATTGGTCGGGAGAGCTTTCTTT.

The chain links TRBV5-4 to TRBJ2-1; 9 nucleotides line up with TRBD1. There are 16 residues in the CDR3. With 4 bases clipped from V and 7 bases from J, the junction kept 12 bases outside the gene matches. Germline loops: CDR1 SGHNT, CDR2 YYREEE (reference sequence). Here the CDR3 DNA reads TGTGCCAGCAGCCTACCAGGGACAGGGCCGTATAATGAGCAGTTCTTC. It is translated as CASSLPGTGPYNEQFF.

The chain employs TRBV7-9 and TRBJ1-1; D perhaps matches TRBD1 (6 bases). The ends were cut back, 5 bases at V and 2 bases at J, with 15 bases in the middle. The CDR3 totals 15 residues. The germline gives CDR1 SEHNR, CDR2 FQNEAQ (reference sequence). CDR3 in amino acids: CASSPVRTENTEAFF. The CDR3 nucleotides read TGTGCCAGCAGCCCGGTCCGGACAGAAAACACTGAAGCTTTCTTT.

The chain combines TRBV9 with TRBJ2-3; the match to TRBD2 covers 9 bases. CDR3 length: 15 amino acids. Trimming cost V 8 bases and J 1 base; bases outside gene matches: 8. CDR1 and CDR2 from the germline V gene are SGDLS and YYNGEE. CDR3 coding DNA: TGTGCCAGTTTACCTAGCGGGGCCCGCACAGATACGCAGTATTTT. This codes for CASLPSGARTDTQYF.

The chain recombines TRBV6-5 with TRBJ2-5; TRBD2 matches 8 bases. The end of the DNA aligns better with TRBJ2-7, so the J call may be wrong. Germline V gene data show CDR1 as MNHEY and CDR2 as SVGAGI. The CDR3 loop spans 16 amino acids. The CDR3 loop is CASSSVAGRSPYEQYF. CDR3 bases: TGTGCCAGCAGTTCTGTAGCGGGGCGGTCCCCCTACGAGCAGTACTTC.

The rearrangement joins TRBV29-1 to TRBJ2-5; D is uncertain. Deletions cut 7 bases from V and 5 bases from J, with 8 bases between. The CDR3 is 10 amino acids. CDR1 SQVTM and CDR2 ANQGSEA come from the germline V gene. The DNA for the CDR3 is TGCAGCGCGGTTACGGAGACCCAGTACTTC. Its translation: CSAVTETQYF.

The CDR3 DNA reads TGTGCCAGTAGTATAGATAACAGGGGAGGCAATCAGCCCCAGCATTTT. Protein: CASSIDNRGGNQPQHF. The chain couples TRBV19 to TRBJ1-5, with TRBD1 matching over 7 bases. The CDR3 spans 16 residues. V trimming: 0 bases; J trimming: 2 bases; junction bases outside the gene matches: 4. Germline V gene sequence: CDR1 LNHDA, CDR2 SQIVND (reference sequence).

This chain joins TRBV5-1 and TRBJ1-2; D ambiguous. The germline V gene encodes CDR1 SGHRS and CDR2 YFSETQ. This CDR3 contains 13 residues. Trimming left V 0 bases short and J 5 bases short, with 8 bases between. The CDR3 DNA follows: TGCGCCAGCAGCTTGGAATATCAGTATGGCTACACCTTC. It yields the protein CASSLEYQYGYTF.

The CDR3 bases are TGTGCCAGCAGTGAACTGAGGACTAGCGGGGCACTAAGGGAGACCCAGTACTTC. Amino acids: CASSELRTSGALRETQYF. The chain employs TRBV6-1 and TRBJ2-5, with TRBD2 identical over 12 bases. CDR1 and CDR2 from the germline V gene are MNHNS and SASEGT. Losses at the gene ends were 2 bases for V and 5 bases for J; bases not matched to a gene: 12. The CDR3 covers 18 residues.

The chain is built from TRBV7-2 and TRBJ1-2; the D gene is possibly TRBD1 (5 bases). The CDR3 consists of 14 residues. Germline V gives CDR1 SGHTA, CDR2 FQGNSA. V was cut by 5 bases and J by 2 bases, with 12 bases left in between. CDR3 sequence reads: CASSPTGGNYGYTF. In DNA form, the CDR3 reads TGTGCCAGCAGCCCGACGGGGGGGAACTATGGCTACACCTTC.

This clone has just one count. The chain has TRBV5-6 and TRBJ1-5; D is undetermined. Deletions cut 0 bases from V and 1 base from J, with 8 bases between. The CDR3 has 15 residues. In germline, CDR1 is SGHDT, CDR2 YYEEEE. CDR3 sequence reads: CASSLGTGSNQPQHF. The CDR3 nucleotides read TGTGCCAGCAGCTTGGGAACGGGAAGCAATCAGCCCCAGCATTTT.